Below are 8 T cell receptor beta chains sequenced from a single sample in a study of shared clonotypes between healthy human individuals. Profiled with immunoSEQ multiplex PCR; TCRdb holds only in-frame clones, not every one. The sample shows around 600,000 clones, 95% of them seen only once. Naivety among CD8 cells was defined by CD45RO negativity and positive CCR7 selection, thereby excluding terminally differentiated effector memory CD45RA+ cells. Sequenced material: naive CD8+ T cells sorted from blood. These receptors originate from a woman between 25 and 40 years old in good health.

The genes are TRBV7-9 and TRBJ2-5; D assignment may be TRBD1 or TRBD2 (5 bases each). The germline gives CDR1 SEHNR, CDR2 FQNEAQ (reference sequence). V was cut by 1 base and J by 5 bases, with 20 bases left in between. The CDR3 contains 17 residues. The CDR3 here is CASSLVIVATRGETQYF. CDR3 nucleotide sequence: TGTGCCAGCAGCTTAGTGATAGTCGCTACTAGGGGCGAGACCCAGTACTTC.

This chain connects TRBV27 to TRBJ2-7; TRBD1 aligns across 7 bases. The V segment lost 5 bases and the J segment 5 bases; nucleotides outside the gene matches: 9. The germline V gene encodes CDR1 MNHEY and CDR2 SMNVEV (reference sequence). This CDR3 is 14 amino acids long. CDR3 bases: TGTGCCAGCAGTCCGGGACAGCCGGCGGACGAGCAGTACTTC. Protein: CASSPGQPADEQYF.

The genes are TRBV7-9 and TRBJ1-1; no definite D call. Deletions cut 5 bases from V and 0 bases from J, with 7 bases between. From germline, CDR1 is SEHNR and CDR2 FQNEAQ (reference sequence). There are 13 residues in the CDR3. Written as DNA, the CDR3 is TGTGCCAGCAGCCCGGAGTTGAACACTGAAGCTTTCTTT. Translation: CASSPELNTEAFF.

The genes are TRBV13 and TRBJ2-3; D is possibly TRBD1 or TRBD2 (6 bases each). V lost 4 bases and J lost 0, with 17 bases in between. The CDR3 spans 17 residues. CDR1 and CDR2 (germline): PRHDT, FYEKMQ (reference sequence). In DNA form, the CDR3 reads TGTGCCAGCAGCTCCGGAGTGGGGGGCTGGAGCACAGATACGCAGTATTTT. It specifies CASSSGVGGWSTDTQYF.

The CDR3 reads CASSFRQGARDEQFF. As DNA, the CDR3 is TGTGCCAGCAGCTTCCGACAGGGGGCGAGGGATGAGCAGTTCTTC. The chain has TRBV7-9 and TRBJ2-1; 10 bases map to TRBD1. J was trimmed by 8 bases and V by 3 bases; bases with no gene match: 7. The CDR3 runs 15 residues. Germline V gives CDR1 SEHNR, CDR2 FQNEAQ (reference sequence). The full variable domain, rest sourced from reference TRBV7-9 and TRBJ2-1, is DTGVSQNPRHKITKRGQNVTFRCDPISEHNRLYWYRQTLGQGPEFLTYFQNEAQLEKSRLLSDRFSAERPKGSFSTLEIQRTEQGDSAMYLCASSFRQGARDEQFFGPGTRLTVL.

This sequence joins TRBV13 and TRBJ2-7; D is tentatively TRBD1 or TRBD2 (5 bases each). CDR3 length: 17 amino acids. Trimming cost V 0 bases and J 3 bases, with 18 bases left between them. Germline-derived CDR1 and CDR2 are PRHDT and FYEKMQ (reference sequence). The CDR3 DNA reads TGTGCCAGCAGCTTAGGTTCTCAACCGGGACGGAACTACGAGCAGTACTTC. It yields the protein CASSLGSQPGRNYEQYF.

V is TRBV10-1 and J is TRBJ2-1; weak D call: TRBD2 (6 bases). Germline CDR1 is WNHNN and CDR2 is SYGVQD (reference sequence). This CDR3 has 15 amino acids. Trimming removed 2 bases from V and 4 bases from J, with 12 bases in between. For the CDR3, the DNA is TGCGCCAGCAGTGAGGGGGACTCCCCTTACAATGAGCAGTTCTTC. It translates to CASSEGDSPYNEQFF.

The gene calls are TRBV7-8 and TRBJ2-7; TRBD2 matches 7 bases. The CDR3 is 16 residues long. Germline trimming cut 0 bases from V and 2 bases from J; bases unmatched to any gene: 7. Germline CDR1 SGHVS, CDR2 FQNEAQ. The CDR3 protein is CASSLAPQGGAYEQYF. As DNA, the CDR3 is TGTGCCAGCAGCTTAGCGCCCCAGGGAGGGGCCTACGAGCAGTACTTC.